The rows below give T cell receptor beta chains drawn from one sample of a study of cytomegalovirus exposure and HLA in healthy donors. The table came from immunoSEQ multiplex PCR; TCRdb's copy has only in-frame clones and leaves some out. The sample carries over 30,000 clones, 86% recorded once. The sample consisted of PBMCs. Every receptor here comes from a woman in her forties in good health and CMV-seropositive. Both conserved end residues are part of each CDR3. A D gene is named only where the DNA matches it firmly. A row's size may be missing; if present it is once, few, many or a size class.

j_call | v_call | cdr3_length | d_call | clone_size | cdr3_nt | cdr3_aa
TRBJ2-6 | TRBV6-1 | 13 | . | . | TGTGCCAGCAGGCGCTCTGGGGCCAACGTCCTGACTTTC | CASRRSGANVLTF
TRBJ2-5 | TRBV19 | 13 | TRBD2 | . | TGTGCCAGTAGTCTAGCGGGGTTAGAGACCCAGTACTTC | CASSLAGLETQYF
TRBJ2-5 | TRBV4-3 | 17 | TRBD1 | . | TGCGCCAGCAGCCAATTCCAGGACAGGGTTTTCCAAGAGACCCAGTACTTC | CASSQFQDRVFQETQYF
TRBJ2-1 | TRBV25-1 | 16 | TRBD2 | . | TGTGCCAGCAGTGAGAGGTTAGCGGGGCCCTACAATGAGCAGTTCTTC | CASSERLAGPYNEQFF
TRBJ1-1 | TRBV4-2 | 17 | TRBD1 | . | TGTGCCAGCAGCCAGGCACCGGGACAGGGTCTTGACACTGAAGCTTTCTTT | CASSQAPGQGLDTEAFF
TRBJ2-3 | TRBV7-9 | 16 | TRBD2 | . | TGTGCCAGCAGCTTAGTGCTAGCGGGGGGCACAGATACGCAGTATTTT | CASSLVLAGGTDTQYF
TRBJ1-6 | TRBV11-2 | 15 | . | . | TGTGCCAGCAGTGACCTAGGACAGAGCAATTCACCCCTCCACTTT | CASSDLGQSNSPLHF
TRBJ2-1 | TRBV19 | 11 | . | . | TGTGCCAGTAGTGGAACTATGGCACAGTTCTTC | CASSGTMAQFF
TRBJ2-3 | TRBV19 | 15 | . | . | TGTGCCAGTAGCAGGGGGGCCTCAGGCACAGATACGCAGTATTTT | CASSRGASGTDTQYF
TRBJ1-1 | TRBV7-3 | 15 | TRBD1 | . | TGTGCCAGCAGCTTAGGGGGACAGGGTGACACTGAAGCTTTCTTT | CASSLGGQGDTEAFF
TRBJ1-1 | TRBV5-6 | 15 | . | . | TGTGCCAGCACTGATACCAGGCGCATGAACACTGAAGCTTTCTTT | CASTDTRRMNTEAFF
TRBJ1-3 | TRBV19 | 16 | . | . | TGTGCCAGTAGTCCCCGCACGACAGGATCTGGAAACACCATATATTTT | CASSPRTTGSGNTIYF
TRBJ1-1 | TRBV18 | 15 | . | . | TGTGCCAGCTCACCGAGGGACACCCGAGGGGCTGAAGCTTTCTTT | CASSPRDTRGAEAFF
TRBJ1-4 | TRBV6-5 | 15 | . | . | TGTGCCAGCAGTTACTCCTCTGTCTCTCGGGGAAAACTGTTTTTT | CASSYSSVSRGKLFF
TRBJ2-5 | TRBV7-9 | 15 | TRBD1 | . | TGTTCCAGCAGCTTTCGTGCAGGGGGCGGGGAGACCCAGTACTTC | CSSSFRAGGGETQYF
TRBJ1-2 | TRBV5-1 | 15 | . | . | TGCGCCAGCAGCTTGTACCCCACAGCCACGGATGGCTACACCTTC | CASSLYPTATDGYTF
TRBJ1-5 | TRBV7-2 | 13 | . | . | TGTGCCAGCAGCGTTTGGGGGGATCAGCCCCAGCATTTT | CASSVWGDQPQHF
TRBJ1-1 | TRBV9 | 16 | . | . | TGTGCCAGCAGCGTAGGGGGCGGGGCACCAGGGACTGAAGCTTTCTTT | CASSVGGGAPGTEAFF
TRBJ1-6 | TRBV4-3 | 16 | . | few | TGCGCCAGCAGCCCCAGTGGAGGACAGTATAATTCACCCCTCCACTTT | CASSPSGGQYNSPLHF
TRBJ2-3 | TRBV29-1 | 12 | . | . | TGCAGCGTTGTGACCGGACTACGTACGCAGTATTTT | CSVVTGLRTQYF
TRBJ2-7 | TRBV7-9 | 16 | . | . | TGTTCCAGCAGCCCTGACACCCCAGGTATGGATCGCGAGCAGTACTTC | CSSSPDTPGMDREQYF
TRBJ1-5 | TRBV6-6 | 14 | TRBD1 | few | TGTGCCAGCAGTTCGACAGGGGGGAATCAGCCCCAGCATTTT | CASSSTGGNQPQHF
TRBJ2-2 | TRBV11-3 | 15 | . | . | TGTGCCAGCAGCTTAAGGTCTTCGGGCACCGGGGAGCTGTTTTTT | CASSLRSSGTGELFF
TRBJ2-3 | TRBV6-1 | 15 | . | . | TGTGCCAGCAGTGAGTTAGGAGGGAACACAGATACGCAGTATTTT | CASSELGGNTDTQYF
TRBJ2-7 | TRBV7-9 | 13 | TRBD1 | . | TGTGCCAGCAGCCTCGGGGTAGGGGGCGGAAAGTACTTC | CASSLGVGGGKYF
TRBJ2-7 | TRBV6-4 | 15 | . | . | TGTGCCAGCAGTGAGGGCCCCCCGGAGGGCTACGAGCAGTACTTC | CASSEGPPEGYEQYF